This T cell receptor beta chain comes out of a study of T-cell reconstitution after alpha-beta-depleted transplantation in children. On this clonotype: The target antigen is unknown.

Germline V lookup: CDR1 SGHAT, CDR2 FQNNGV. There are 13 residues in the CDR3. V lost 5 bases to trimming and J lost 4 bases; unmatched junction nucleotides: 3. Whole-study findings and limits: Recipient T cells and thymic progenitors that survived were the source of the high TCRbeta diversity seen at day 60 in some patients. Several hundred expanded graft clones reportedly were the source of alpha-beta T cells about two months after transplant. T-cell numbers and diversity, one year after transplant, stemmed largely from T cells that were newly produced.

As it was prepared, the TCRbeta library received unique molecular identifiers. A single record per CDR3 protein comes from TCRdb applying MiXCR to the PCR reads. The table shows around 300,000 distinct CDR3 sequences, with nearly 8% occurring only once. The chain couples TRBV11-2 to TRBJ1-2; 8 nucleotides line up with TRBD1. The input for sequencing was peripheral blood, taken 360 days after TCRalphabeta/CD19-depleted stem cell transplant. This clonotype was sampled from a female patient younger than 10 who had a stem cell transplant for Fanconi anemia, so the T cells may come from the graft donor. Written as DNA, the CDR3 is TGTGCCAGCAGCACCGGACAGGGCTATGGCTACACCTTC. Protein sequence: CASSTGQGYGYTF.